Following are 27 T cell receptor beta chains from one sample sequenced in a study of regulatory T cells in long-lasting Graves disease. Indicated time point: newly diagnosed GD, antithyroid drugs for less than 3 months. Scientists built the TCR library using RNA that was extracted from PBMCs. Construction of TCR beta libraries relied on iRepertoire HTBI primers and on Arm-PCR targeting CDR3 regions. TCRdb recomputed calls from the multiplex PCR reads with MiXCR, one row per CDR3 protein. The sample shows some 350,000 distinct CDR3 sequences, 15% to 20% of them seen only once. These same data were also listed under a study on T cells in Graves' hyperthyroidism and ophthalmopathy.

The source was peripheral blood mononuclear cells (PBMCs), collected at new diagnosis, from a patient treated with antithyroid drugs. Every receptor here comes from a woman aged 18-29 years with Graves disease.

The chain uses TRBV28 and TRBJ1-4; tentatively, D is TRBD1 (5 bases). Germline V lookup: CDR1 MDHEN, CDR2 SYDVKM. CDR3 length: 15 amino acids. Trimming left V 3 bases short and J 3 bases short, with 11 bases between. The CDR3 protein is CASSFPGGSNEKLFF. For the CDR3, the DNA is TGTGCCAGCAGTTTCCCGGGGGGGTCTAATGAAAAACTGTTTTTT.

This clonotype was seen repeatedly, ten times or more. The chain has TRBV11-2 and TRBJ2-7, with D tentatively TRBD1 or TRBD2 (5 bases each). V lost 0 bases, J lost 1 base, and 10 bases lay in between. Germline-derived CDR1 and CDR2 are SGHAT and FQNNGV. The CDR3 has 15 amino acids. The CDR3 reads CASSLDLWGSYEQYF. In DNA form, the CDR3 reads TGTGCCAGCAGCTTAGATCTCTGGGGGTCCTACGAGCAGTACTTC.

This clonotype has a count of ten or more. The chain combines TRBV20-1 with TRBJ2-1, with 8 bases identical to TRBD2. V shed 2 bases and J 0 bases; nucleotides not matched to a gene: 9. The CDR3 spans 17 residues. Germline V gives CDR1 DFQATT, CDR2 SNEGSKA (reference sequence). CDR3 sequence reads: CSARSLFAGGSYNEQFF. In DNA form, the CDR3 reads TGCAGTGCTAGATCATTGTTCGCGGGAGGCTCCTACAATGAGCAGTTCTTC.

Many counts were recorded for this clonotype. The chain links TRBV7-8 to TRBJ2-3; D ambiguous. V lost 6 bases and J lost 6, with 16 bases in between. CDR1 and CDR2 (germline): SGHVS, FQNEAQ. The CDR3 runs 14 residues. The CDR3 DNA follows: TGTGCCAGCAGTCCAACTTGGAGTGCGGATACGCAGTATTTT. This translates into CASSPTWSADTQYF. Full variable domain (remainder filled in from reference TRBV7-8 and TRBJ2-3): GAGVSQSPRYKVAKRGQDVALRCDPISGHVSLFWYQQALGQGPEFLTYFQNEAQLDKSGLPSDRFFAERPEGSVSTLKIQRTQQEDSAVYLCASSPTWSADTQYFGPGTRLTVL.

This clonotype was counted only a few times. This likely reflects a read error, since a far larger clone is one base away. The chain is built from TRBV16 and TRBJ2-7, with D perhaps TRBD2 (5 bases). Per the germline V gene, CDR1 is KGHSY and CDR2 is FQNENV. The CDR3 covers 15 residues. Trimming left V 0 bases short and J 7 bases short, with 16 bases between. The CDR3 DNA sequence: TGTGCCAGCAGCCAATCGGGGAGCTCCTACAATGAGCAGTACTTC. Its protein is CASSQSGSSYNEQYF.

This clonotype has a count of ten or more. J is TRBJ1-5 and V is TRBV5-1, with 9 bases aligning to TRBD1. V dropped 0 bases and J dropped 4; count of bases not matched to a gene: 2. The CDR3 sequence is 15 residues long. From germline, CDR1 is SGHRS and CDR2 YFSETQ. The CDR3 here is CASSLDGTGNQPQHF. The CDR3 nucleotides read TGCGCCAGCAGCTTGGACGGGACAGGGAATCAGCCCCAGCATTTT. Full variable domain (remainder filled in from reference TRBV5-1 and TRBJ1-5): KAGVTQTPRYLIKTRGQQVTLSCSPISGHRSVSWYQQTPGQGLQFLFEYFSETQRNKGNFPGRFSGRQFSNSRSEMNVSTLELGDSALYLCASSLDGTGNQPQHFGDGTRLSIL.

The chain is built from TRBV15 and TRBJ1-2, with D hard to call. Germline-derived CDR1 and CDR2 are LNHNV and YYDKDF (reference sequence). The CDR3 has 19 amino acids. V gave up 0 bases and J gave up 0 bases, with 20 bases separating them. The CDR3 is CATSRDIREARRSNYGYTF. CDR3 nucleotides: TGTGCCACCAGCAGAGATATAAGGGAAGCCAGACGTTCTAACTATGGCTACACCTTC.

This clonotype was seen ten or more times. This sequence joins TRBV5-6 and TRBJ1-2; D is uncertain. The V gene lost 2 bases and the J gene lost 4 bases, with 15 bases spanning the gap. The CDR3 sequence is 15 residues long. CDR1 is SGHDT and CDR2 is YYEEEE in the germline V gene. As DNA, the CDR3 is TGTGCCAGCAGCTTACTTGGACCGGGCCTCTATGGCTACACCTTC. Encoded protein: CASSLLGPGLYGYTF.

A remark on this clonotype: The junction differs from germline at one of its ends, possibly a read error. V and J are TRBV5-1 and TRBJ2-5, with 9 bases that match TRBD1. Germline CDR1 is SGHRS and CDR2 is YFSETQ. The CDR3 sequence is 16 residues long. The CDR3 here is CASSLRDRAYQETQYF. The DNA for the CDR3 is TGTGCCAGCAGCTTGCGGGACAGGGCGTACCAAGAGACCCAGTACTTC.

This clonotype was recorded many times. The rearrangement uses TRBV5-1 and TRBJ2-3; tentative D call: TRBD1 (6 bases). Germline assignment: CDR1 SGHRS and CDR2 YFSETQ. V lost 4 bases and J 4 bases, leaving 13 bases between the germline ends. The CDR3 runs 14 residues. DNA of the CDR3: TGCGCCAGCAGCACGAGACAGGCATCAGATACGCAGTATTTT. This translates into CASSTRQASDTQYF.

This clonotype was counted ten times or more. The rearrangement uses TRBV30 and TRBJ2-3; perhaps TRBD2 as D (5 bases). CDR1 and CDR2 from the germline V gene are GTSNPN and SVGIG (reference sequence). This CDR3 is built from 14 residues. Trimming shortened V by 1 base and J by 0 bases, and 8 bases separated the two germline ends. CDR3 bases: TGTGCCTGGAGTGCGGGGATGAGCACAGATACGCAGTATTTT. This encodes CAWSAGMSTDTQYF.

This clonotype was found a few times. The chain links TRBV7-9 to TRBJ1-2; D is undetermined. Trimming cost V 3 bases and J 4 bases, with 12 bases left between them. Per the germline V gene, CDR1 is SEHNR and CDR2 is FQNEAQ (reference sequence). CDR3 length: 14 amino acids. This CDR3 reads CASSLQEIRYGYTF. DNA of the CDR3: TGTGCCAGCAGCTTGCAGGAGATACGCTATGGCTACACCTTC.

This CDR3 is CSVVAGANVLTF. The CDR3, as DNA: TGCAGCGTTGTTGCTGGGGCCAACGTCCTGACTTTC. This rearrangement joins TRBV29-1 to TRBJ2-6; D gene ambiguous. The germline V and J ends were trimmed by 4 bases and 2 bases, with 3 bases remaining between them. CDR1 is SQVTM and CDR2 is ANQGSEA in the germline V gene. This CDR3 is built from 12 residues.

V usage is TRBV4-2 and J usage is TRBJ1-6; 8 nucleotides line up with TRBD1. CDR3 length equals 15 residues. The V gene's germline CDR1 is LGHNA and CDR2 YNFKEQ. V gave up 5 bases and J gave up 7 bases; unmatched junction bases: 7. The CDR3 region has the DNA TGTGCCAGCAGCATCCAGGGGGCTCTGAATTCACCCCTCCACTTT. It specifies CASSIQGALNSPLHF.

This clonotype was recorded many times. The V gene is TRBV27, the J gene TRBJ1-4, with D perhaps matching TRBD1 (5 bases). This CDR3 region has 15 residues. The germline gives CDR1 MNHEY, CDR2 SMNVEV (reference sequence). Trimming took 5 bases from V and 2 from J, leaving 12 bases between them. This CDR3 reads CASSPQGVTNEKLFF. CDR3 DNA sequence: TGTGCCAGCAGTCCCCAAGGGGTGACTAATGAAAAACTGTTTTTT.

A remark on this clonotype: A read error may be the cause here, since a much bigger clone is one base away. The V call is TRBV5-6, the J call TRBJ1-2; TRBD1 matches at 7 bases. The V gene's germline CDR1 is SGHDT and CDR2 YYEEEE. Unmatched junction bases numbered 15, after V lost 9 bases and J lost 10 bases. This CDR3 comprises 13 residues. For the CDR3, the DNA is TGTGCCAACAGTTCGACCGGGACAGAGTACTACACCTTC. Its protein product is CANSSTGTEYYTF.

This clonotype has a count of ten or more. CDR3 residues: CSAIFQTYEQYF. In nucleotides, the CDR3 is TGCAGTGCTATATTTCAGACCTACGAGCAGTACTTC. This chain uses TRBV20-1 with TRBJ2-7; D uncertain. V was pared by 4 bases and J by 2 bases, with 9 bases between. Germline CDR1 and CDR2: DFQATT and SNEGSKA (reference sequence). CDR3 length equals 12 residues.

This clonotype was counted only a few times. The chain joins TRBV29-1 to TRBJ2-7; D may be TRBD1 or TRBD2 (5 bases each). The germline CDR1 and CDR2 sequences are SQVTM and ANQGSEA. V was cut by 7 bases and J by 2 bases, with 12 bases left in between. This CDR3 has 12 residues. The CDR3 reads CSARDGAYEQYF. The CDR3 DNA reads TGCAGCGCTCGGGACGGTGCCTACGAGCAGTACTTC.

This clonotype was observed many times. The rearrangement uses TRBV2 and TRBJ2-3; D gene uncertain. V was cut by 4 bases and J by 2 bases, with 10 bases left in between. The CDR3 length is 14 residues. Germline CDR1 and CDR2: SNHLY and FYNNEI. CDR3: CASSGIVLTDTQYF. DNA for the CDR3: TGTGCCAGCAGTGGGATCGTCCTCACAGATACGCAGTATTTT.

This clonotype was counted many times. V usage is TRBV14 and J usage is TRBJ1-2; D is unclear. This CDR3 is built from 18 residues. V was clipped by 0 bases and J by 4 bases, with 21 bases between them. Per the germline V gene, CDR1 is SGHDN and CDR2 is FVKESK. The CDR3 loop is CASSQEYEKGSGFYGYTF. The CDR3 nucleotides are TGTGCCAGCAGCCAAGAGTATGAGAAAGGGAGCGGATTCTATGGCTACACCTTC.

This clonotype has ten or more counts. J is TRBJ2-2 and V is TRBV30, with TRBD1 as a possible D gene (5 bases). The V gene's germline CDR1 is GTSNPN and CDR2 SVGIG (reference sequence). Trimming took off 5 bases at V and 3 bases at J, with 10 bases between the two ends. The CDR3 has 13 amino acids. CDR3 bases: TGTGCCTGGGCAGGGTCCCACACCGGGGAGCTGTTTTTT. It specifies CAWAGSHTGELFF.

This clonotype was seen at least ten times. The V gene is TRBV20-1, the J gene TRBJ1-1, with D perhaps TRBD1 (5 bases). This CDR3 region has 14 residues. The V and J ends lost 5 bases and 0 bases respectively, with 13 bases between them. The germline V gene encodes CDR1 DFQATT and CDR2 SNEGSKA (reference sequence). The DNA for the CDR3 is TGCAGTGCTCCCGGGGGAACCATGAACACTGAAGCTTTCTTT. Amino acid sequence: CSAPGGTMNTEAFF.

Ten or more counts support this clonotype. The chain uses TRBV7-9 and TRBJ2-5; D is uncertain. Trimming left V 5 bases short and J 2 bases short, with 6 bases between. Germline values: CDR1 SEHNR, CDR2 FQNEAQ (reference sequence). The CDR3 is 12 amino acids. CDR3 sequence reads: CASSVSQETQYF. The CDR3 DNA reads as TGTGCCAGCAGCGTATCTCAAGAGACCCAGTACTTC.

Many counts were recorded for this clonotype. The V and J genes are TRBV4-1 and TRBJ2-7; D unresolved. Trimming took off 0 bases at V and 3 bases at J, with 9 bases between the two ends. Germline loops: CDR1 MGHRA, CDR2 YSYEKL. The CDR3 extends over 14 amino acids. The CDR3, as DNA: TGCGCCAGCAGCCAAGATAATCTCGACTACGAGCAGTACTTC. Protein sequence: CASSQDNLDYEQYF.

This chain links TRBV7-9 with TRBJ1-1; D not resolved. The CDR3 consists of 14 residues. Germline values: CDR1 SEHNR, CDR2 FQNEAQ (reference sequence). V lost 2 bases and J lost 4, with 11 bases in between. CDR3 in amino acids: CASSLRTAFTEAFF. In DNA, the CDR3 is TGTGCCAGCAGCTTACGAACGGCTTTCACTGAAGCTTTCTTT.

This clonotype was seen at least ten times. The junction differs from germline at one of its ends, possibly a read error. The chain links TRBV29-1 to TRBJ1-2, with 7 bases that match TRBD1. This CDR3 region has 12 residues. Germline V lookup: CDR1 SQVTM, CDR2 ANQGSEA. CDR3 loop: CSVEDRVRGYTF. The DNA of the CDR3 is TGCAGCGTGGAAGACAGGGTTAGGGGCTACACCTTC.

Of note for this clonotype: Mismatch with germline at one junction end may stem from a read error. J is TRBJ2-2 and V is TRBV18; 12 bases are shared with TRBD2. Per the germline V gene, CDR1 is KGHSH and CDR2 is LQKENI. The CDR3 covers 17 residues. The CDR3 reads CASSPRLAGDGTGERFF. CDR3 nucleotide sequence: TGTGCCAGCTCACCGAGACTAGCGGGAGATGGTACCGGGGAGCGGTTTTTT.